A selection of T cell receptor beta chains follows, all from one sample in a study of T cells in Graves' hyperthyroidism and ophthalmopathy. A single record per CDR3 protein comes from TCRdb applying MiXCR to the multiplex PCR reads. The data contain around 350,000 distinct CDR3 sequences, about 18% of them singletons. The specimen was blood. The receptors stem from a woman aged 18 to 35 with Graves' hyperthyroidism. Each CDR3 is given with its conserved first and last residue. A D gene is named only where the DNA matches it firmly. Size values are once, few and many counts, or a class for expanded clones, and some rows have none.

abundance | d_gene | j_gene | v_gene | CDR3aa | CDR3nt
many | TRBD1 | TRBJ1-5 | TRBV2 | CASSPTTGRNQPQHF | TGTGCCAGCAGCCCCACGACAGGGAGGAATCAGCCCCAGCATTTT
many | TRBD1 | TRBJ2-7 | TRBV12-3/TRBV12-4 | CASGGTGTGEQYF | TGTGCCAGCGGGGGGACAGGGACGGGCGAGCAGTACTTC
many | TRBD1 | TRBJ2-3 | TRBV6-5 | CASSWDSPRDTQYF | TGTGCCAGCAGTTGGGACAGCCCTCGGGATACGCAGTATTTT
few | NA | TRBJ1-5 | TRBV11-2 | CASSLGPNSAQPQHF | TGTGCCAGCAGCTTAGGGCCGAATTCAGCGCAGCCCCAGCATTTT
many | TRBD1 | TRBJ1-1 | TRBV12-3/TRBV12-4 | CASSLGQYEAFF | TGTGCCAGCAGTTTGGGACAGTATGAAGCTTTCTTT
many | NA | TRBJ2-2 | TRBV5-1 | CASSPNAGATGELFF | TGCGCCAGCAGCCCAAATGCTGGGGCCACCGGGGAGCTGTTTTTT
many | NA | TRBJ1-2 | TRBV20-1 | CSARRAGRFDGYTF | TGCAGTGCTCGAAGGGCAGGGAGGTTTGACGGCTACACCTTC
many | NA | TRBJ2-5 | TRBV7-6 | CASSSNQGSQETQYF | TGTGCCAGCAGCTCGAACCAGGGAAGTCAAGAGACCCAGTACTTC
many | NA | TRBJ1-2 | TRBV12-5 | CASASGYGYTF | TGTGCTAGTGCGTCGGGCTATGGCTACACCTTC
NA | NA | TRBJ1-3 | TRBV5-5 | CASSVYGVGNTIYF | TGTGCCAGCAGCGTTTACGGGGTTGGAAACACCATATATTTT
NA | NA | TRBJ2-7 | TRBV20-1 | CSARGAEVQVDDQYF | TGCAGTGCTAGGGGGGCCGAGGTACAGGTCGACGATCAGTACTTC
NA | NA | TRBJ1-1 | TRBV28 | CASSGRRAFF | TGTGCCAGCAGTGGGCGTCGGGCTTTCTTT
many | NA | TRBJ2-7 | TRBV6-2/TRBV6-3 | CASSYLARRDEQYF | TGTGCCAGCAGTTACTTGGCCAGGAGGGACGAGCAGTACTTC
many | NA | TRBJ1-6 | TRBV30 | CACLTTGHLNSPLHF | TGTGCCTGCCTGACGACGGGACACCTGAATTCACCCCTCCACTTT
many | TRBD1 | TRBJ1-2 | TRBV7-3 | CASSPTGGGTVGYTF | TGTGCCAGCAGCCCTACTGGGGGGGGGACAGTCGGCTACACCTTC
many | TRBD1 | TRBJ1-5 | TRBV12-3/TRBV12-4 | CASKSGQGVNRPQHF | TGTGCCAGCAAGTCAGGACAGGGCGTTAATCGGCCCCAGCATTTT
many | NA | TRBJ1-5 | TRBV28 | CASSPPTGRGQPQHF | TGTGCCAGCAGTCCCCCCACAGGGAGGGGACAGCCCCAGCATTTT
NA | NA | TRBJ2-2 | TRBV4-1 | CASSPWGNTGELFF | TGCGCCAGCAGCCCATGGGGCAACACCGGGGAGCTGTTTTTT
many | NA | TRBJ1-6 | TRBV6-1 | CASMRLSNSPLHF | TGTGCCAGCATGAGGCTGTCCAATTCACCCCTCCACTTT
many | TRBD1 | TRBJ2-7 | TRBV7-2 | CASSERTGYEQYF | TGTGCCAGCAGCGAGAGGACAGGGTACGAGCAGTACTTC
NA | NA | TRBJ1-2 | TRBV2 | CASRGRIGYTF | TGTGCCAGCAGGGGACGGATTGGCTACACCTTC
NA | NA | TRBJ2-5 | TRBV15 | CATSSEAGVKETQYF | TGTGCCACCAGCAGTGAAGCAGGGGTCAAAGAGACCCAGTACTTC
few | NA | TRBJ1-5 | TRBV3-1 | CASSYRTNQPQHF | TGTGCCAGCAGCTACCGGACAAATCAGCCCCAGCATTTT
many | NA | TRBJ2-7 | TRBV7-8 | CASSLVTGTTYEQYF | TGTGCCAGCAGCTTAGTAACAGGGACCACCTACGAGCAGTACTTC